This TCR beta chain emerged from a study of blood T cells in healthy people across ages. Study-wide findings and caveats: Unsorted PBMC input precluded a conclusive naive versus antigen-experienced comparison. Among T cells, TCR beta diversity per million cells dropped roughly linearly as age rose.

This clonotype has more than one count but fewer than ten. Its antigen is currently unknown. A second PCR, run for about 7 to 11 cycles, used a sample-barcoded 5' primer plus a J-beta primer mix. Each CDR3 protein gets one entry after TCRdb re-called the 5' RACE reads with MiXCR. Counted here are 1.5 million to 2 million distinct CDR3 sequences, 40% to 55% occurring once; the ten biggest clones make up approximately 2.1%. This sequence was found in a woman in her thirties or forties in good health. Source material: blood.

Here the CDR3 DNA reads TGTGCCAGCAGATATAGCGGGGGGAGCTCCTACAATGAGCAGTTCTTC. Its translation is CASRYSGGSSYNEQFF. J is TRBJ2-1 and V is TRBV6-5; 10 bases agree with TRBD2. J lost 0 bases, V lost 6 bases, and 5 bases had no gene match. Germline CDR1 MNHEY, CDR2 SVGAGI. The CDR3 extends over 16 amino acids.